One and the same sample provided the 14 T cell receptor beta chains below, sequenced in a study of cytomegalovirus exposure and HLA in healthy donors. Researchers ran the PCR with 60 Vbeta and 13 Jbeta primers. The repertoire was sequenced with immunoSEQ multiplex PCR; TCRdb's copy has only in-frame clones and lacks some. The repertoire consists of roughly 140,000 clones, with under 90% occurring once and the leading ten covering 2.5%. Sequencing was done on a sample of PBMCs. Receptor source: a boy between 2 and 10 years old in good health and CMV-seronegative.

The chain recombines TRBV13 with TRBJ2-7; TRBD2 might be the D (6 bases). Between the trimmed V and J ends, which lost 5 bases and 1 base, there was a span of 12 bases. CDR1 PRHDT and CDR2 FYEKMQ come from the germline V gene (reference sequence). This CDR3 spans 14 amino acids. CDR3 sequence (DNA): TGTGCCAGCAGCCCTGGGGGGAAGTCCTACGAGCAGTACTTC. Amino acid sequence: CASSPGGKSYEQYF.

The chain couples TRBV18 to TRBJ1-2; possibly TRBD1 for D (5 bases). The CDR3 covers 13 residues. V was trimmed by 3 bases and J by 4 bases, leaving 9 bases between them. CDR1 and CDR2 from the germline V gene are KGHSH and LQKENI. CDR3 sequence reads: CASSPKRGYGYTF. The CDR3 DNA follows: TGTGCCAGCTCACCGAAAAGGGGCTATGGCTACACCTTC.

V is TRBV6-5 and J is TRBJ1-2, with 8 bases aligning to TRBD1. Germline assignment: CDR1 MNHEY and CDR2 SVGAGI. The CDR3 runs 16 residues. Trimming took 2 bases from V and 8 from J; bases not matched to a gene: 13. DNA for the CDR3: TGTGCCAGCAGTTACATTCGGACACCCAGGGGGCAGGGCTACACCTTC. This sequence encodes CASSYIRTPRGQGYTF.

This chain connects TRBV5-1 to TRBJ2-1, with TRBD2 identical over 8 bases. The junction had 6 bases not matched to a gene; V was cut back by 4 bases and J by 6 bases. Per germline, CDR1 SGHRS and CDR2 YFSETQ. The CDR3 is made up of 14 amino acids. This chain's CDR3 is CASSLSGTSNEQFF. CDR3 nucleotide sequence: TGCGCCAGCAGCCTTAGCGGGACTAGCAATGAGCAGTTCTTC.

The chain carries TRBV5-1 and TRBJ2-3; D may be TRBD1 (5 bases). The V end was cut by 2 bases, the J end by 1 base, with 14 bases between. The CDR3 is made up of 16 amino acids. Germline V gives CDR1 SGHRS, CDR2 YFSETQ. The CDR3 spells CASSLASTRGTDTQYF. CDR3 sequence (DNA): TGCGCCAGCAGCTTAGCCTCAACCAGGGGCACAGATACGCAGTATTTT.

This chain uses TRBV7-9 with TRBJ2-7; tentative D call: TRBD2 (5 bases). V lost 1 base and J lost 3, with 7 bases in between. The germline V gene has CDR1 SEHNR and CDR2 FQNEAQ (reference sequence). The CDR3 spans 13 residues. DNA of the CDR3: TGTGCCAGCAGCTTAGTCGGAGGCTACGAGCAGTACTTC. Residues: CASSLVGGYEQYF.

The CDR3 is CASSIFHATNEKLFF. The CDR3 coding sequence is TGTGCCAGTAGTATTTTTCATGCAACTAATGAAAAACTGTTTTTT. J is TRBJ1-4 and V is TRBV19; D ambiguous. The CDR3 covers 15 residues. Germline assignment: CDR1 LNHDA and CDR2 SQIVND (reference sequence). Trimming took off 3 bases at V and 0 bases at J, with 8 bases between the two ends.

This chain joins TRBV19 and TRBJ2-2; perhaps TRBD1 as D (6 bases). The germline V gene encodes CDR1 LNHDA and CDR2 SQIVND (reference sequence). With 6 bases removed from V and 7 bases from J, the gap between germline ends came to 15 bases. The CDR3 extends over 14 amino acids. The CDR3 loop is CASSRGRGHGELFF. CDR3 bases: TGTGCCAGTAGCCGGGGCAGGGGTCACGGGGAGCTGTTTTTT. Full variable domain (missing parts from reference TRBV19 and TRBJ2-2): DGGITQSPKYLFRKEGQNVTLSCEQNLNHDAMYWYRQDPGQGLRLIYYSQIVNDFQKGDIAEGYSVSREKKESFPLTVTSAQKNPTAFYLCASSRGRGHGELFFGEGSRLTVL.

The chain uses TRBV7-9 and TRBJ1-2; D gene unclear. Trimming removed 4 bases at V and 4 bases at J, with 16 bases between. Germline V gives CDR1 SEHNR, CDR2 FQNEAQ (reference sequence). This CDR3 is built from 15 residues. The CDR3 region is CASSSEAVAFYGYTF. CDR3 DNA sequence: TGTGCCAGCAGCTCGGAGGCAGTGGCTTTCTATGGCTACACCTTC.

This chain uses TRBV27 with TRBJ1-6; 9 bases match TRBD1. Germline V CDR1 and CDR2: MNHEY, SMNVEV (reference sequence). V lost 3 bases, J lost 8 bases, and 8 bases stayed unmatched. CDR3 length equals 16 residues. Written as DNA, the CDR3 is TGTGCCAGCAGTTTTTTTGGGACAGGGACTGATTCACCCCTCCACTTT. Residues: CASSFFGTGTDSPLHF.

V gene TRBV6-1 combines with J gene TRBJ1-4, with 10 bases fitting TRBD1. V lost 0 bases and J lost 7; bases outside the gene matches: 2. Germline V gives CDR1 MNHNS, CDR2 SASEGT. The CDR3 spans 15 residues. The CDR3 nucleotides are TGTGCCAGCAGTGAAGCGACAGGGGGCGGTGAAAAACTGTTTTTT. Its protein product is CASSEATGGGEKLFF.

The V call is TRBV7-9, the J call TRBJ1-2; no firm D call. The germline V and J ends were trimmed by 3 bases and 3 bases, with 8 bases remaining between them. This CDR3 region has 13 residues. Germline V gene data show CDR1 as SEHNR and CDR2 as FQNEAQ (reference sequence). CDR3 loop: CASSFEGDYGYTF. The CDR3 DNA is TGTGCCAGCAGCTTTGAGGGTGACTATGGCTACACCTTC. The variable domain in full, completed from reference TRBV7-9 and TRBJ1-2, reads DTGVSQNPRHKITKRGQNVTFRCDPISEHNRLYWYRQTLGQGPEFLTYFQNEAQLEKSRLLSDRFSAERPKGSFSTLEIQRTEQGDSAMYLCASSFEGDYGYTFGSGTRLTVV.

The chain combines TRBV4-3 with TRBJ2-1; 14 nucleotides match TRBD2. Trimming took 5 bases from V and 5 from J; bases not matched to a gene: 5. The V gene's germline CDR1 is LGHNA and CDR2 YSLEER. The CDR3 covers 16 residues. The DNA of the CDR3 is TGCGCCAGCAGCGTGCGACTAGCGGGAGGGCACAATGAGCAGTTCTTC. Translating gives CASSVRLAGGHNEQFF.

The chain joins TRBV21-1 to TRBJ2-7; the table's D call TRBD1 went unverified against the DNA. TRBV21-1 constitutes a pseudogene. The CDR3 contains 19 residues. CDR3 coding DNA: TGTGCCAGCAGCAAGTATCCCGGACAGGGGATCGCTCCTTTCTACGAGCAGTACTTC. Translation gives CASSKYPGQGIAPFYEQYF.